The clone carrying this T cell receptor beta chain occurred once. These data belong to a study of blood T cell repertoires in COVID-19. Across the study: Italy, Spain and the United States were the sources of the convalescent and acute COVID-19 samples. T cells, B-cell-depleted T cells, or PBMCs provided the cDNA or gDNA that served as material.

V was cut by 2 bases and J by 4 bases, with 9 bases left in between. The CDR3 has 13 amino acids. Germline loops: CDR1 LGHNA, CDR2 YNFKEQ. As handled by the study authors: For nucleated cells, counts were estimated from reference gene primer amplification. The assay was immunoSEQ multiplex PCR, and TCRdb's table has in-frame clones only and misses some. That table supplies the V and J calls and clone size; D and trimming were determined from the DNA. Of some 150,000 clones listed, roughly 87% are singletons. This receptor was obtained from a woman aged 70-85 years with acute or convalescent COVID-19. This chain links TRBV4-2 with TRBJ2-7; D is perhaps TRBD2 (5 bases). Sequenced sample: peripheral blood. CDR3 protein: CASSQSGLYEQYF. The CDR3 DNA reads TGTGCCAGCAGCCAATCTGGACTTTACGAGCAGTACTTC.